This is a list of T cell receptor beta chains from one sample in a study of response to subunit inactivated influenza vaccine. TCRdb analysed the RT-PCR reads with MiXCR anew, one entry per CDR3 protein. The repertoire includes 500,000 to 700,000 distinct CDR3 sequences, under 30% of them detected once, and 2.8% sits in the top ten. These data are also associated with another study on T cells expressing NK-cell markers.

Sequencing used CD4+ T cells sorted from PBMCs, obtained 11 to 12 days after vaccination. The source of these receptors is a middle-aged man who received an inactivated influenza vaccine. CDR3s include the opening cysteine and the closing phenylalanine or tryptophan. Each record gives: J gene, D gene, V gene, clone size, CDR3 DNA, CDR3 protein. The D gene is left open where the match is weak. Some rows mark clone size as missing; the rest say once, few, many or name a class of expanded clone.

>TRBJ2-2|.|TRBV15|few
TGTGCCACCAGCACGGCAGCGCCGAACACCGGGGAGCTGTTTTTT
CATSTAAPNTGELFF
>TRBJ2-7|.|TRBV12-3/TRBV12-4|once
TGTGCCAGCAGTTTACGGTCTGGGCCAGTCTACGAGCAGTACTTC
CASSLRSGPVYEQYF
>TRBJ2-5|.|TRBV21-1|few
TGTGCCAGCAGCAAGTTTTTCTGTCCCGCCGGGGATGGGACCCAGTACTTC
CASSKFFCPAGDGTQYF
>TRBJ1-2|TRBD1|TRBV29-1|few
TGCAGCGTAGTACGCTTGGGACAGGGAGGCTATGGCTACACCTTC
CSVVRLGQGGYGYTF
>TRBJ2-3|.|TRBV3-1|many
TGTGCCAGCAGCCAGGGGCTCGGAGATACGCAGTATTTT
CASSQGLGDTQYF
>TRBJ1-6|TRBD1|TRBV7-2|few
TGTGCCAGCAGCCGCATGACAGGGGATTCACCCCTCCACTTT
CASSRMTGDSPLHF
>TRBJ2-3|.|TRBV7-8|.
TGTGCCAGCAGGATCGGAGGGACAGATACGCAGTATTTT
CASRIGGTDTQYF
>TRBJ1-1|.|TRBV6-2/TRBV6-3|.
TGTGCCAGCAGTTACCCGATAATGAACACTGAAGCTTTCTTT
CASSYPIMNTEAFF
>TRBJ1-6|.|TRBV9|.
TGTGCCAGCGGGGGCTCCTATAATTCACCCCTCCACTTT
CASGGSYNSPLHF
>TRBJ1-5|TRBD1|TRBV6-2/TRBV6-3|.
TGTGCCAGCAGTTACGGGGGGACGACCAGGGGGAGCAATCAGCCCCAGCATTTT
CASSYGGTTRGSNQPQHF
>TRBJ2-2|TRBD2|TRBV7-8|many
TGTGCCAGCACGGGAGGGCTCACCGGGGAGCTGTTTTTT
CASTGGLTGELFF
>TRBJ2-6|.|TRBV6-1|.
TGTGCCAGCAGCCCCATCCCCTCTGGGGCCAACGTCCTGACTTTC
CASSPIPSGANVLTF
>TRBJ1-5|.|TRBV10-2|few
TGCGCCAGCAGTGAGGGGACCCGCAATCAGCCCCAGCATTTT
CASSEGTRNQPQHF
>TRBJ2-2|.|TRBV11-2|.
TGTGCCAGCAGCTTCATACTCGCGGAGCTGTTTTTT
CASSFILAELFF
>TRBJ2-3|.|TRBV5-1|few
TGCGCCAGCAGCTCCCGGGCAGGGGCCGATACGCAGTATTTT
CASSSRAGADTQYF
>TRBJ2-7|TRBD1|TRBV20-1|few
TGCAGTGCCCTAACGCTACAGGGGGTAGTCGAGCAGTACTTC
CSALTLQGVVEQYF
>TRBJ1-5|.|TRBV6-2/TRBV6-3|.
TGTGCCAGCGCTACCCCGGGAGCTTTACCGGTAAATCAGCCCCAGCATTTT
CASATPGALPVNQPQHF
>TRBJ2-1|TRBD1|TRBV20-1|few
TGCAGTGCCACCGGGACAGGTGGGACAAGGACGCAGTTCTTC
CSATGTGGTRTQFF
>TRBJ2-7|.|TRBV7-2|many
TGTGCCAGCAGCTTAGTTCCCGGTACCTACGAGCAGTACTTC
CASSLVPGTYEQYF
>TRBJ1-4|.|TRBV29-1|.
TGCAGCGCCATCACCTTTAATGAAAAACTGTTTTTT
CSAITFNEKLFF
>TRBJ1-5|.|TRBV5-5|few
TGTGCCAGCAGCTTGGCCGCGGCACTTTATAGCAATCAGCCCCAGCATTTT
CASSLAAALYSNQPQHF
>TRBJ2-6|.|TRBV6-2/TRBV6-3|.
TGTGCCAGCAGTTCCTCCGGCTCTGGGGCCAACGTCCTGACTTTC
CASSSSGSGANVLTF
>TRBJ2-7|TRBD1|TRBV5-1|few
TGCGCCAGCAGCCACGGACAGGGGCGTTTGTACGAGCAGTACTTC
CASSHGQGRLYEQYF
>TRBJ1-4|.|TRBV3-1|.
TGTGCCAGCAGCAGCCTTAGGACGGCAGAAAAACTGTTTTTT
CASSSLRTAEKLFF
>TRBJ2-6|.|TRBV29-1|.
TGCAGCGTTACTATAGGGGCCAACGTCCTGACTTTC
CSVTIGANVLTF
>TRBJ2-2|.|TRBV6-5|few
TGTGCCAGCAGCCTAGGGCCCCTCAGGAACACCGGGGAGCTGTTTTTT
CASSLGPLRNTGELFF
>TRBJ2-5|.|TRBV6-1|few
TGTGCCAGCAGCCGCCGGTCATGGGGGGCAGAGACCCAGTACTTC
CASSRRSWGAETQYF
>TRBJ1-3|TRBD1|TRBV11-2|.
TGTGCCAGCAGCTTGATTCCGGGACAGGGGGCATCTCTCCCTGGAAACACCATATATTTT
CASSLIPGQGASLPGNTIYF
>TRBJ2-5|TRBD2|TRBV10-3|.
TGTGCCATCAGCACTAGCGGGATGGGACAAGAGACCCAGTACTTC
CAISTSGMGQETQYF
>TRBJ2-1|.|TRBV3-1|.
TGTGCCAGCAGCCAAGATCGAGAACAGTTCTTC
CASSQDREQFF
>TRBJ1-1|.|TRBV12-3/TRBV12-4|.
TGTGCCAGCAGTTTACAGGGCGGGGTGAACACTGAAGCTTTCTTT
CASSLQGGVNTEAFF
>TRBJ2-2|.|TRBV20-1|many
TGCAGTGCAACGGGACAAAACACCGGGGAGCTGTTTTTT
CSATGQNTGELFF
>TRBJ2-1|TRBD1|TRBV6-1|few
TGTGCCAGCAGTACACCACAGGGGGTCAATGAGCAGTTCTTC
CASSTPQGVNEQFF
>TRBJ2-3|TRBD2|TRBV15|.
TGTGCCACCAGGAGACTAGCGGGAGGTTCAGATACGCAGTATTTT
CATRRLAGGSDTQYF
>TRBJ2-3|.|TRBV5-1|few
TGCGCCAGCAGCTTCGGGGAGAGGACAGATACGCAGTATTTT
CASSFGERTDTQYF
>TRBJ2-5|.|TRBV20-1|.
TGCAGTGCTAGAGCAGGGCAGGGTAAAGAGACCCAGTACTTC
CSARAGQGKETQYF
>TRBJ1-5|.|TRBV7-9|few
TGTGCCAGCAGCTCTTGGGGGGCACAGCCCCAGCATTTT
CASSSWGAQPQHF
>TRBJ1-5|.|TRBV5-1|few
TGCGCCAGCAGGGAGGCGGACGGCAATCAGCCCCAGCATTTT
CASREADGNQPQHF
>TRBJ2-5|.|TRBV12-5|few
TGTGCTAGTGGTCCCCCGGGGCGGGACGTGGAAGAGACCCAGTACTTC
CASGPPGRDVEETQYF
>TRBJ2-7|.|TRBV20-1|.
TGCAGTGCTAGACGGGCGGCGGGGTACTCCTACGAGCAGTACTTC
CSARRAAGYSYEQYF
>TRBJ2-3|.|TRBV7-2|many
TGTGCCAGCAGAAGGGGGAGGGCCACAGATACGCAGTATTTT
CASRRGRATDTQYF
>TRBJ1-4|TRBD1|TRBV7-2|.
TGTGCCAGCAGCACAGGACAGGGCCTGTTTTTT
CASSTGQGLFF
>TRBJ2-5|.|TRBV29-1|.
TGCAGCGTTGAGTCACAGAGGGGTACAGAGACCCAGTACTTC
CSVESQRGTETQYF
>TRBJ1-1|.|TRBV12-3/TRBV12-4|few
TGTGCCAGCAGCCTTAGACGGGCTGAAGCTTTCTTT
CASSLRRAEAFF
>TRBJ2-2|.|TRBV7-9|.
TGTGCCAGCAGCTATTGGCAGGGGAACACCGGGGAGCTGTTTTTT
CASSYWQGNTGELFF
>TRBJ1-2|.|TRBV20-1|.
TGCAGTGCGAAACCACGAGGGGGGAATGGCTACACCTTC
CSAKPRGGNGYTF
>TRBJ2-3|.|TRBV25-1|few
TGTGCCAGCAGTGAATCTTTGAGCGGGCTAACAGATACGCAGTATTTT
CASSESLSGLTDTQYF
>TRBJ2-5|.|TRBV30|.
TGTGCCTGGACCGGGGAGTCGGAGACCCAGTACTTC
CAWTGESETQYF
>TRBJ2-1|.|TRBV14|many
TGTGCCAGCAGCCAAGGCCATAACAATGAGCAGTTCTTC
CASSQGHNNEQFF